This T cell receptor (beta chain) was sequenced during a study of blood T cell repertoires in COVID-19. Study overall: Sample material is recorded as cDNA or gDNA derived from T cells, B-cell-depleted T cells, or PBMCs.

Per the germline V gene, CDR1 is SGHRS and CDR2 is YFSETQ. The V end lost 0 bases, the J end lost 4 bases, and 17 bases lay between the germline ends. This CDR3 region has 16 residues. The study recruited people aged about 18 to 90 years across under 25 US areas. In the original analysis: By means of reference gene primer amplification, nucleated cell counts were estimated. The table came from immunoSEQ multiplex PCR; TCRdb's copy has only in-frame clones and leaves some out. V, J and clone size are taken as reported in that table, and D and trimming were inferred from the DNA itself. The sample contains about 210,000 clones, roughly 90% of which appear only once.

V usage is TRBV5-1 and J usage is TRBJ2-7, with D uncertain. The specimen sequenced was PBMCs or T cells enriched from blood (not recorded which). The sequence derives from a woman in her twenties or thirties who had been exposed to COVID-19. The CDR3 DNA sequence: TGCGCCAGCAGCTTGGAGCTGGGCCGTATTGGTTACGAGCAGTACTTC. Its protein is CASSLELGRIGYEQYF.